This TCR beta chain appears in the sequencing data of a study of blood T cell repertoires in COVID-19. About the study: Sites across the United States, Italy and Spain contributed samples from acute and convalescent COVID-19. The cDNA or gDNA used as material had been derived from T cells, B-cell-depleted T cells, or PBMCs.

This CDR3 has 12 amino acids. The V segment lost 6 bases and the J segment 8 bases; nucleotides outside the gene matches: 3. From germline, CDR1 is LNHDA and CDR2 SQIVND (reference sequence). Methods used by the authors: Estimated nucleated cell counts came from reference gene primer amplification. The assay was immunoSEQ multiplex PCR, and TCRdb's table has in-frame clones only and misses some. The D gene and trimming were derived from the DNA, and the V and J assignments and clone size from that table. The table has approximately 300,000 clones, around 90% seen once; the top ten hold 18%. This clone was counted between two and nine times.

The receptor was isolated from a young woman who had recovered from COVID-19. Material for sequencing was PBMCs or T cells enriched from blood (not recorded which). This chain links TRBV19 with TRBJ1-4; 7 bases line up with TRBD1. The CDR3 protein is CASRGQTEKLFF. CDR3 bases: TGTGCCAGTAGGGGACAGACCGAAAAACTGTTTTTT. Combining the CDR3 with reference TRBV19 and TRBJ1-4 gives the whole variable domain DGGITQSPKYLFRKEGQNVTLSCEQNLNHDAMYWYRQDPGQGLRLIYYSQIVNDFQKGDIAEGYSVSREKKESFPLTVTSAQKNPTAFYLCASRGQTEKLFFGSGTQLSVL.